This T cell receptor (beta chain) stems from a study of Ad26.COV2.S vaccination and SARS-CoV-2 variants. Study in general: Administration of Ad26.COV2.S was intramuscular, either once or twice 56 days apart.

Trimming shortened V by 1 base and J by 6 bases, and 7 bases separated the two germline ends. Germline CDR1 reads SEHNR; CDR2 reads FQNEAQ (reference sequence). The CDR3 has 12 amino acids. Profiled with immunoSEQ multiplex PCR; TCRdb holds only in-frame clones, not every one. This repertoire shows about 400,000 clones, roughly 80% found once; its top ten account for approximately 7%. Specified treatment: around 19 received Ad26.COV2.S at low or high dose, single or two shots; about 5 received placebo; per-sample allocation not given. Sampling happened 63 days after the first vaccine or placebo injection.

The TCR sequence derives from a person aged 18-65 years who received the Ad26.COV2.S COVID-19 vaccine or a placebo. V and J are TRBV7-9 and TRBJ2-7; D unclear. Sequencing was performed on peripheral blood, taken in a trial of Ad26.COV2.S vaccine versus placebo. The CDR3 DNA follows: TGTGCCAGCAGCTTAGACGGGCCCGAGCAGTACTTC. This encodes CASSLDGPEQYF.